This entry describes one TCR beta chain. This specimen comes from a study of early T cells in non-severe SARS-CoV-2 infection. Each CDR3 protein gets one entry after TCRdb re-called the 5' RACE reads with MiXCR. The sample shows roughly 64,000 distinct CDR3 sequences, about 11% of them seen only once. Trimming removed 8 bases at V and 7 bases at J, with 6 bases between. From germline, CDR1 is SNHLY and CDR2 FYNNEI. This CDR3 spans 10 amino acids. The J gene is TRBJ2-1, the V gene TRBV2; D gene ambiguous. The source material was whole blood, sampled at baseline. The clonotype originates from an adult who was a healthcare worker with PCR-confirmed SARS-CoV-2 infection or an uninfected control (not recorded which). CDR3 bases: TGTGCCAGCCTGGGTAATGAGCAGTTCTTC. This codes for CASLGNEQFF.